Presented here are 21 T cell receptor beta chains from one specimen sequenced in a study of tumor-infiltrating lymphocytes in oesophageal squamous cell carcinoma. TCRdb re-called the PCR reads through MiXCR, storing one row per CDR3 protein. In the table there are 12,000 or so distinct CDR3 sequences, 56% of which are singletons. Sequenced: esophageal tumor tissue. The receptors derive from a female donor with esophageal squamous cell carcinoma.

Here the CDR3 DNA reads TGTGCCAGCAGCGAAAGTCAGTACAATGAGCAGTTCTTC. Translation: CASSESQYNEQFF. The chain employs TRBV7-3 and TRBJ2-7; D ambiguous. The J call may be mistaken, given a closer DNA end match to TRBJ2-1. From germline, CDR1 is SGHTA and CDR2 FQGTGA. The CDR3 length is 13 residues.

The J gene is TRBJ2-7, the V gene TRBV7-3; D might be TRBD2 (5 bases). The J call may be mistaken, given a closer DNA end match to TRBJ2-5. Germline CDR1 is SGHTA and CDR2 is FQGTGA. The length of the CDR3 is 13 residues. The CDR3 DNA sequence: TGTGCCAGCAGCAGGGAGTACCAAGAGACCCAGTACTTC. It encodes CASSREYQETQYF.

This clonotype has more than one count but fewer than ten. Its ends do not fully match the called genes, so a read error is possible. The chain joins TRBV7-7 to TRBJ2-1; D not resolved. CDR3 length equals 13 residues. CDR1 SSHAT and CDR2 FNYEAQ come from the germline V gene (reference sequence). CDR3 in amino acids: CASSFSAGNEQFF. The CDR3 bases are TGTGCTAGCAGCTTCTCGGCTGGCAATGAGCAGTTCTTC.

Details on this clonotype: The CDR3 does not end in the conserved phenylalanine or tryptophan, so this is likely a read error. No DNA is shown, since the ends of the CDR3 on it are uncertain; the CDR3 is the one TCRdb lists. This sequence joins TRBV6-9 and TRBJ2-3; TRBD2, the table's D call, lacks a check against the DNA. The CDR3 totals 15 residues, both ends included. Germline V gene sequence: CDR1 MNHGY, CDR2 SVAAGI. The CDR3 reads CASTIPGLLGYTFGS.

This clonotype is medium-sized. The chain has TRBV11-2 and TRBJ2-1; no clear D gene. V lost 1 base, J lost 2 bases, and 9 bases lay in between. Germline loops: CDR1 SGHAT, CDR2 FQNNGV. The CDR3 is made up of 15 amino acids. This CDR3 reads CASSLVTSPYNEQFF. The CDR3 bases are TGTGCCAGCAGCTTAGTTACCAGTCCCTACAATGAGCAGTTCTTC.

This clonotype turned up a few times. The chain couples TRBV7-8 to TRBJ2-5, with 13 nucleotides matching TRBD2. The CDR3 is 16 amino acids. The junction had 7 bases not matched to a gene; V was cut back by 4 bases and J by 5 bases. Germline-derived CDR1 and CDR2 are SGHVS and FQNEAQ. CDR3 nucleotide sequence: TGTGCCAGCAGCTCGCCGGGACTAGCGGGGAGGGAGACCCAGTACTTC. Translating it yields CASSSPGLAGRETQYF.

This chain uses TRBV6-6 with TRBJ2-1, with 7 bases that match TRBD2. Losses at the gene ends were 2 bases for V and 9 bases for J; bases not matched to a gene: 19. Germline CDR1 is MNHNY and CDR2 is SVGAGI (reference sequence). CDR3 length: 18 residues. The CDR3 nucleotides read TGTGCCAGCAGTTACCCCAGAGGGGTGAGCGGGGAGGGTTCTGAGCAGTTCTTC. It translates to CASSYPRGVSGEGSEQFF.

The gene calls are TRBV24-1 and TRBJ2-3; the match to TRBD1 covers 8 bases. The CDR3 consists of 16 residues. J gave up 4 bases and V 0 bases, and 5 bases lay outside the gene matches. CDR1 is KGHDR, CDR2 SFDVKD, per germline. The CDR3 bases are TGTGCCACCAGTGATTTGGGACAGGGTAGCGCAGATACGCAGTATTTT. It translates to CATSDLGQGSADTQYF.

This clonotype was observed a few times. V is TRBV27 and J is TRBJ2-1; 8 bases are shared with TRBD1. The end of the DNA is better explained by TRBJ2-7, so the J call may be wrong. The CDR3 runs to 14 residues. Germline-derived CDR1 and CDR2 are MNHEY and SMNVEV (reference sequence). The chain's CDR3 is CASSSGQEAYEQYF. The DNA for the CDR3 is TGTGCCAGCAGTTCGGGACAGGAGGCCTACGAGCAGTACTTC.

This chain links TRBV7-3 with TRBJ2-5, with D uncertain. CDR3 length: 13 residues. Trimming cost V 5 bases and J 1 base, with 8 bases left between them. Germline CDR1 is SGHTA and CDR2 is FQGTGA. The CDR3, as DNA: TGTGCCAGCAGCCGCAACCCCCAAGAGACCCAGTACTTC. Protein: CASSRNPQETQYF.

The V gene is TRBV7-3, the J gene TRBJ2-7, with D tentatively TRBD2 (6 bases). Deletions cut 4 bases from V and 0 bases from J, with 10 bases between. The germline V gene has CDR1 SGHTA and CDR2 FQGTGA. The CDR3 is 14 amino acids. The DNA for the CDR3 is TGTGCCAGCAGCTCAGCGGGTATCTCCTACGAGCAGTACTTC. Protein sequence: CASSSAGISYEQYF.

In its sample, this clonotype was seen a few times. The DNA is omitted, as the CDR3 cannot be located on it reliably, and the CDR3 follows TCRdb's listing. The CDR3 loop is CASGGTAPYGYTFGF. V usage is TRBV28 and J usage is TRBJ2-6; the table's D call TRBD1 went unverified against the DNA. Per the germline V gene, CDR1 is MDHEN and CDR2 is SYDVKM. The CDR3 spans 15 amino acids, including both terminal residues.

A note on this clonotype: Since the CDR3 does not end with the conserved phenylalanine or tryptophan, this likely comes from a read error. This sequence joins TRBV6-1 and TRBJ2-3; no definite D call. Germline CDR1 reads MNHNS; CDR2 reads SASEGT. The CDR3 loop spans 17 amino acids. Trimming took 0 bases from V and 0 from J, leaving 13 bases between them. The CDR3 coding sequence is TGTGCCAGCAGTGAAGCGGGGTGGGGTCCCAGCACAGATACGCAGTATCTT. It translates to CASSEAGWGPSTDTQYL.

The rearrangement uses TRBV28 and TRBJ1-2; the match to TRBD1 covers 7 bases. Per the germline V gene, CDR1 is MDHEN and CDR2 is SYDVKM. V trimming: 6 bases; J trimming: 3 bases; junction bases outside the gene matches: 4. This CDR3 is built from 13 residues. Here the CDR3 reads CASSWDRYYGYTF. In DNA, the CDR3 is TGTGCCAGCAGCTGGGACAGATACTATGGCTACACCTTC.

In this sample, this clonotype turned up a few times. The chain links TRBV5-5 to TRBJ2-5; 11 bases agree with TRBD1. The CDR3 is 15 amino acids. Losses at the gene ends were 4 bases for V and 5 bases for J; bases not matched to a gene: 7. In germline, CDR1 is SGHKS, CDR2 YYEKEE (reference sequence). CDR3 DNA: TGTGCCAGCAGCATGACCGGGACAGGGGGTGAGACCCAGTACTTC. It encodes CASSMTGTGGETQYF. Using reference TRBV5-5 and TRBJ2-5 for the parts outside the CDR3, the full variable domain is DAGVTQSPTHLIKTRGQQVTLRCSPISGHKSVSWYQQVLGQGPQFIFQYYEKEERGRGNFPDRFSARQFPNYSSELNVNALLLGDSALYLCASSMTGTGGETQYFGPGTRLLVL.

The V and J genes are TRBV7-9 and TRBJ1-4, with a possible D match to TRBD1 (5 bases). Germline CDR1 reads SEHNR; CDR2 reads FQNEAQ (reference sequence). The V end lost 1 base, the J end lost 7 bases, and 13 bases lay between the germline ends. The CDR3 has 15 amino acids. CDR3 sequence: CASSLGGRTGEKLFF. CDR3 in DNA: TGTGCCAGCAGCTTAGGGGGACGGACGGGTGAAAAACTGTTTTTT.

This chain joins TRBV7-6 and TRBJ2-4; the D is unclear. The J call is uncertain, as TRBJ2-5 better fits the DNA end. Germline CDR1 and CDR2: SGHVS and FNYEAQ. The CDR3 has 12 residues. CDR3 DNA sequence: TGTGCCAGCAGCTACCTATCGGAGACCCAGTACTTC. It codes for CASSYLSETQYF.

This clonotype was seen at least ten times. The V gene is TRBV7-2, the J gene TRBJ2-2; D gene ambiguous. The germline V gene encodes CDR1 SGHTA and CDR2 FQGNSA. V was shortened by 0 bases and J by 6 bases, with 5 bases between the two germline ends. This CDR3 has 13 residues. The CDR3 loop reads CASSLAIAGELFF. CDR3 DNA: TGTGCCAGCAGCTTAGCGATCGCCGGGGAGCTGTTTTTT.

The CDR3 sequence: CASSWGQGSSEQYF. CDR3 in DNA: TGTGCCAGCAGCTGGGGACAGGGCTCCAGCGAGCAGTACTTC. The genes are TRBV5-6 and TRBJ2-6; 9 nucleotides match TRBD1. The J call may be in error: the DNA end matches TRBJ2-7 better. Germline lookup yields CDR1 SGHDT and CDR2 YYEEEE. The CDR3 extends over 14 amino acids.

The rearrangement joins TRBV7-8 to TRBJ2-3; 8 bases agree with TRBD1. This CDR3 comprises 16 residues. Germline CDR1 reads SGHVS; CDR2 reads FQNEAQ. V lost 1 base to trimming and J lost 5 bases; unmatched junction nucleotides: 8. The CDR3 DNA reads TGTGCCAGCAGCTTAGGGCCCAGGGGGCAGGGAGATACGCAGTATTTT. Its translation is CASSLGPRGQGDTQYF. Full variable domain (remainder filled in from reference TRBV7-8 and TRBJ2-3): GAGVSQSPRYKVAKRGQDVALRCDPISGHVSLFWYQQALGQGPEFLTYFQNEAQLDKSGLPSDRFFAERPEGSVSTLKIQRTQQEDSAVYLCASSLGPRGQGDTQYFGPGTRLTVL.

This clonotype was counted a single time. V gene TRBV7-6 combines with J gene TRBJ2-4; the match to TRBD2 covers 10 bases. The DNA end is more similar to TRBJ2-1, so the J call may be wrong. From germline, CDR1 is SGHVS and CDR2 FNYEAQ. CDR3 size: 14 residues. The DNA for the CDR3 is TGTGCCAGCAGACTTAGCGGGAGGTACAATGAGCAGTTCTTC. It codes for CASRLSGRYNEQFF.